Sequencing of this T cell receptor beta chain was carried out in a study of OX40 agonist ivuxolimab in advanced cancers. Study-level findings and limits: Clonal expansion from baseline to week 6 occurred in both CD4+ and CD8+ T cells.

Notes on this clone: What it binds is unknown.

TCRdb's table, derived via immunoSEQ multiplex PCR, lists solely in-frame clones and lacks some. Among about 91,000 clones, roughly 80% were seen once, and the ten largest hold 0.9% to 1.2%. This TCR came from an adult with an advanced solid tumor such as melanoma, head and neck, liver or kidney cancer. This sample comprised CD4+ or CD8+ T cells sorted from blood, obtained in a trial of the OX40 agonist ivuxolimab.

For the CDR3, the DNA is TGTGCCAGCAGTTACTCGATTAACTCACCCCTCCACTTT. This codes for CASSYSINSPLHF. V and J are TRBV6-5 and TRBJ1-6; D gene uncertain. From germline, CDR1 is MNHEY and CDR2 SVGAGI. CDR3 size: 13 residues. Deletions cut 0 bases from V and 10 bases from J, with 7 bases between.